The sequence of this T cell receptor beta chain was determined in a study of regulatory T cells in long-lasting Graves disease (dated by TCRdb to the early 2020s). Describing the broader study: Newly diagnosed Graves' disease patients had taken antithyroid drugs for less than 3 months. This study used TCR sequencing and RNA sequencing of peripheral blood to compare persistent Graves' disease patients against newly diagnosed Graves' disease patients. The study was registered as a clinical trial and conducted in China. A total of roughly 33 samples were covered by TCR sequencing, comprising approximately 13 persistent and approximately 20 newly diagnosed Graves' disease patients. Results and caveats for the whole study, not just this receptor: Peripheral blood alone was examined, since thyroid tissue, which constituted the primary lesion, could not be accessed. Persistent patients shared more public clonotypes among themselves (2,741) than newly diagnosed patients did (approximately 970). Only the TCR beta chain was sequenced and analyzed. Compared with newly diagnosed patients, patients with persistent Graves' disease had lower TCR Shannon entropy and fewer highly expanded clones, which suggests clonal expansion. Persistent disease showed preferential use of TRBV28, TRBJ1-2 and TRBJ2-5, whereas newly diagnosed disease favored TRBV20-1 and TRBJ2-1. As a limitation, the authors acknowledged that the small sample size may reduce accuracy.

This clonotype appeared many times. It has no known antigen specificity. Nothing much larger sits one base from this clone, and base qualities are not available. Receptor libraries were prepared by multiplex PCR. Sequencing instrument: Illumina HiSeq 4000. CDR3 regions were amplified by Arm-PCR with iRepertoire HTBI primers to construct TCR beta libraries. Before sequencing, the PCR products underwent gel purification. The original methods were these. A total of 62 TRBV and approximately 15 TRBJ segments were identified across samples and were used for gene usage analysis of CDR3 amino acid clonotypes. Filtered high-quality paired reads were merged into contigs using COPE and FqMerger. Contigs were aligned with BLAST to IMGT TRBV, TRBD and TRBJ reference genes, and CDR3 was defined per IMGT. Highly expanded clones were defined as clonotypes with a frequency above 0.1%. Repertoire diversity was measured by Shannon entropy, and V-J evenness by the Gini coefficient. Public clonotypes were defined as clonotypes shared by more than one individual. TCRdb trimmed public reads at Q25 via fastp, called clones via MiXCR and kept in-frame beta chains. Entries that share a CDR3 protein sequence are merged under the most common genes and DNA. The authors' filters were not applied to this entry. The sample table contains a few hundred thousand distinct CDR3 sequences; only one count was recorded for over 15% of them. Of the sample, about 27% falls within the top ten clones.

The junction carries 12 bases between V and J, which are trimmed by 2 bases and 4 bases respectively. The germline V gene encodes CDR1 MNHEY and CDR2 SMNVEV (reference sequence). Including the terminal cysteine and phenylalanine, the CDR3 comprises 15 residues. Only the CDR3 DNA is retained, 45 bases long and in frame from the first base. The time point label here, explained by the study, means: newly diagnosed GD, antithyroid drugs for less than 3 months. For both TCR sequencing and RNA sequencing, RNA was extracted from PBMCs in TRIzol. The diagnosis of Graves' disease was made according to American Thyroid Association guidelines. Patients were recruited from an endocrinology department in Xi'an, China. From each patient, approximately 10 milliliters of peripheral blood was collected into an EDTA anticoagulant tube. Ficoll Paque Plus density gradient separation was used to isolate PBMCs, and no further T cell sorting was done. RNA quality was checked with an Agilent 2100 Bioanalyzer and agarose gel, and concentration with a NanoDrop 2000.

This same sample was also part of a study on T cells in Graves' hyperthyroidism and ophthalmopathy. The second study reports: Stable Graves' hyperthyroidism was defined as no progression to ophthalmopathy during 18 months of follow-up. The hyperthyroidism patients were between 18 and 65 years old and newly diagnosed, with a disease duration of less than 2 months. Any patient with an uncontrolled infection, another autoimmune disease, pregnancy or lactation was excluded. Diagnoses relied on clinical symptoms, serum thyroxine and TRAb, thyroid ultrasound and orbital computed tomography. The TCR CDR3 was subjected to a first round of RT-PCR using the HTBI primer set and the Qiagen OneStep RT-PCR kit. Most expanded thyroid clonotypes (frequency above 0.001) were also detected in blood, suggesting blood repertoires may reflect thyroid immune responses. In cross-validation, a model built on a 13 V-J signature told ophthalmopathy apart from stable hyperthyroidism with approximately 90% sensitivity and about 81% specificity, and in testing the same model reached 80%/75%. In validation, the model predicted progression to ophthalmopathy with 55% to 71% sensitivity and about 72% specificity, a median of about 6.7 months before onset. A discovery cohort of about a hundred patients, about 40 with Graves' ophthalmopathy and 57 with stable Graves' hyperthyroidism, was used to find distinguishing TCR V-J signatures. Prospective prediction of ophthalmopathy was tested in an independent validation cohort consisting of some 19 hyperthyroidism patients and more than 15 patients who later progressed to ophthalmopathy. For training and testing, the 100 or so patients in the discovery cohort were randomly divided in a 7:3 ratio. The study also compared thyroid tissue and blood T-cell repertoires from roughly 6 Graves' hyperthyroidism patients. After blood sampling, hyperthyroidism patients were treated with methimazole at a starting dose of 30 mg daily, and ophthalmopathy patients were treated with high-dose intravenous methylprednisolone. The libraries were constructed in a second round of multiplex PCR and then size-selected and purified. Libraries were sequenced paired-end with 100 bp reads on an Illumina HiSeq2000. Raw data were processed with SOAPnuke, discarding reads with adapters, uncalled bases, mean Phred below 15, or no exact constant-primer or identifier match. High-quality paired reads were merged with COPE v1.2.5, and unique nucleotide sequences were defined as clonotypes. MiTCR v1.1 was used to align clonotypes to the IMGT TRBV, TRBD and TRBJ reference segments. The analysis included only V-J combinations with a frequency above 0.0001, which together covered around 99% of the repertoires. The TCS score was defined as the ratio of F50 (clonal expansion) to E x V (chaos), calculated using BLOSUM62-based TCRdist between CDR3 peptides within each V-J. Welch's t-statistics and random forest reduced several hundred V-J features to some 14, which were used in a naive Bayes classifier (R e1071). Sample size was not statistically predetermined, and blinding of investigators to group allocation was not performed. According to the paper, TCR Vbeta CDR3 sequencing was carried out on 120 to 150 peripheral blood samples, which came from under 50 ophthalmopathy, 75 or so hyperthyroidism and about 17 progressor patients.

The receptor was derived from a man aged 35 to 55 with Graves disease. Donor details come from another sample of the same person, matched by shared clones. The chain employs TRBV27 and TRBJ2-1; perhaps TRBD2 is the D gene, with 5 bases matching. Sequencing was performed on peripheral blood mononuclear cells (PBMCs), taken at new diagnosis, from a patient treated with antithyroid drugs. CDR3 region: CASSLGVARYNEQFF. The nucleotides read TGTGCCAGCAGTTTAGGGGTAGCGAGGTACAATGAGCAGTTCTTC.